Given below is one T cell receptor (beta chain) in context. Sequenced by immunoSEQ multiplex PCR; TCRdb stores in-frame clones only, minus some. Of some 130,000 clones in the sample, 87% were seen once. This specimen belongs to a study of blood T cell repertoires in COVID-19. V trimming: 1 base; J trimming: 8 bases; junction bases outside the gene matches: 4. Per germline, CDR1 LGHDT and CDR2 YNNKEL (reference sequence). This CDR3 spans 13 amino acids. The chain joins TRBV3-1 (or the pseudogene TRBV3-2) to TRBJ1-1; 7 nucleotides agree with TRBD1. The specimen sequenced was peripheral blood. The receptor comes from a man aged 45-60 years with active COVID-19. The CDR3 nucleotides are TGTGCCAGCAGCCAAGGAGGGACAGTGGAAGCTTTCTTT. Protein sequence: CASSQGGTVEAFF.